This is a list of T cell receptor beta chains from one sample in a study of cytomegalovirus exposure and HLA in healthy donors. The method was immunoSEQ multiplex PCR; TCRdb's version includes in-frame clones alone and lacks a portion of them. Of 60,000 to 70,000 clones in the sample, roughly 79% were seen once. The material sequenced was PBMCs. These receptors all come from a man aged 45-65 years in good health and CMV-seronegative. The CDR3 runs from the conserved cysteine through the conserved F or W. Each record gives: clone size, D gene, J gene, V gene, CDR3 DNA, CDR3 protein. A D gene is named only where the DNA matches it firmly. Expanded clones get a size class; other rows say once, few or many, or leave the size out.

NA NA TRBJ2-3 TRBV5-4 TGTGCCAGCAGCTTGTTAGGATTCAGGGGAACGCAGTATTTT CASSLLGFRGTQYF
NA TRBD1 TRBJ1-1 TRBV5-1 TGCGCCAGCAGCAAGGGACAGGGCACTGAAGCTTTCTTT CASSKGQGTEAFF
NA TRBD2 TRBJ2-7 TRBV2 TGTGCCAGCAGTGAGGCTAGCGGGAGGGTCGAGCAGTACTTC CASSEASGRVEQYF
few NA TRBJ1-5 TRBV2 TGTGCCAGTTCGGACAGAGCTTATAGCAATCAGCCCCAGCATTTT CASSDRAYSNQPQHF
few TRBD1 TRBJ1-4 TRBV5-1 TGCGCCAGCCGGGACAGGGGACCTAATGAAAAACTGTTTTTT CASRDRGPNEKLFF
NA NA TRBJ1-5 TRBV7-9 TGTGCCAGCAGCTTAGGCAGGGATCATCAGCCCCAGCATTTT CASSLGRDHQPQHF
NA TRBD1 TRBJ1-2 TRBV15 TGTGCCACCAGCAGAGATCGACAGGGTTTTGATGGCTACACCTTC CATSRDRQGFDGYTF
NA TRBD1 TRBJ1-1 TRBV19 TGTGCCAGTAGGAAAGGCCGGACAGGGATCACTGAAGCTTTCTTT CASRKGRTGITEAFF
NA TRBD2 TRBJ2-7 TRBV2 TGTGCCAGCAGTGAGTGGCTAGCGGGAGTCTTCTCCTACGAGCAGTACTTC CASSEWLAGVFSYEQYF
NA NA TRBJ1-1 TRBV6-6 TGTGCCAGCAGATCAACAGAGAACACTGAAGCTTTCTTT CASRSTENTEAFF
NA NA TRBJ2-7 TRBV4-1 TGCGCCAGCAGCACAAGACAGTCTGATCGGTACGAGCAGTACTTC CASSTRQSDRYEQYF
NA NA TRBJ1-1 TRBV7-9 TGTGCCAGCAGCTTAGTTAATTCGTGGACAGCGTTTCGCGGTGAAGCTTTCTTT CASSLVNSWTAFRGEAFF
NA NA TRBJ1-1 TRBV4-2 TGTGCCAGCAGCCCAGATATTGGTACCGGCACTGAAGCTTTCTTT CASSPDIGTGTEAFF
NA NA TRBJ2-2 TRBV11-3 TGTGCCAGCAGCCCGCAAAAGGGACATAGGAACACCGGGGAGCTGTTTTTT CASSPQKGHRNTGELFF
NA NA TRBJ1-1 TRBV2 TGTGCCAGCTGCCGGACATTCTTAAACACTGAAGCTTTCTTT CASCRTFLNTEAFF
NA NA TRBJ1-2 TRBV7-9 TGTGCCAGCAGCTTTCGGGACAATGGCTACACCTTC CASSFRDNGYTF
NA NA TRBJ1-5 TRBV19 TGTGCCAGTAGTATACAGGGCTACGGTCAGCCCCAGCATTTT CASSIQGYGQPQHF
NA TRBD1 TRBJ1-1 TRBV5-3 TGTGCCAGAAGCACCAAAAACAGGGGTTTCGCTGAAGCTTTCTTT CARSTKNRGFAEAFF
NA NA TRBJ1-1 TRBV18 TGTGCCAGCTCACAACAGGGAAACACTGAAGCTTTCTTT CASSQQGNTEAFF
NA TRBD1 TRBJ2-7 TRBV11-2 TGTGCCAGCAGCTCCGGGACAGGGGCCTACGAGCAGTACTTC CASSSGTGAYEQYF
NA TRBD2 TRBJ2-2 TRBV27 TGTGCCAGCAGTACCTACGGACTAGCGGGAGACACCGGGGAGCTGTTTTTT CASSTYGLAGDTGELFF
NA TRBD1 TRBJ2-7 TRBV30 TGTGCCTGGAGCGCCGGGACAGGGTTTTACGAGCAGTACTTC CAWSAGTGFYEQYF
NA NA TRBJ1-1 TRBV19 TGTGCCAGTAGTATTTCCCCCGCTGAAGCTTTCTTT CASSISPAEAFF
NA NA TRBJ2-7 TRBV9 TGTGCCAGCAGCGCGACTGGCGAGCAGTACTTC CASSATGEQYF
few NA TRBJ1-1 TRBV11-2 TGTGCCAGCCTCCAGGGTTCCACTGAAGCTTTCTTT CASLQGSTEAFF
NA TRBD1 TRBJ2-7 TRBV7-2 TGTGCCAGCAGGCGGGGACAGGGCTACGAGCAGTACTTC CASRRGQGYEQYF
once NA TRBJ1-2 TRBV25-1 TGTGCCAGCAGTGTTTCGGGTTTCTACACCTTC CASSVSGFYTF
once NA TRBJ1-1 TRBV7-2 TGTGCCAGCAGCTTTAAGGACCGTATCGGGGATGCTTTCTTT CASSFKDRIGDAFF
NA NA TRBJ2-7 TRBV7-7 TGTGCTAGCAGCTTATATATGGGGGCGACTCCTAAAGAGCGGTACTTC CASSLYMGATPKERYF
NA NA TRBJ1-1 TRBV18 TGTGCCAGCTCACCCGCCCGGGAAAACACTGAAGCTTTCTTT CASSPARENTEAFF
NA NA TRBJ1-2 TRBV11-2 TGTGCCAGCAGCTTTGGAGGGCTTTACTATGGCTACACCTTC CASSFGGLYYGYTF
NA TRBD1 TRBJ1-1 TRBV19 TGTGCCAGTAGTATAACGGACAGGGGGCGGAGGGCTTTCTTT CASSITDRGRRAFF
NA TRBD1 TRBJ1-1 TRBV6-6 TGTGCCAGCAGTTACTTGGACAGGGTTCAAGAAGCTTTCTTT CASSYLDRVQEAFF
few TRBD1 TRBJ1-2 TRBV7-6 TGTGCCAGCAGCCCCCGGACAGGGTCCCCGGGAGGCTGCACCTTC CASSPRTGSPGGCTF
NA NA TRBJ2-5 TRBV18 TGTGCCAGCTCACCCCGGGGGCAAGAGACCCAGTACTTC CASSPRGQETQYF